The sequence of this T cell receptor beta chain was determined in a study of T cells in Graves' hyperthyroidism and ophthalmopathy. Regarding the study as a whole: The model foresaw ophthalmopathy a median 6.5 months prior to onset. Blood samples included most of the expanded thyroid clonotypes exceeding 0.001.

RNA transcripts were the template for amplifying TCR beta CDR3 regions. First-round RT-PCR of the TCR CDR3 relied on the HTBI primer set. TCRdb reanalysed the multiplex PCR reads using MiXCR and keeps one entry per CDR3 protein. The profile shows nearly 750,000 distinct CDR3 sequences, 30% to 40% of them singletons. Calling Graves' hyperthyroidism stable meant ophthalmopathy did not progress within 18 months. Patients aged 18 to 65 had newly diagnosed hyperthyroidism of under 2 months' duration. There are a few counts of this clonotype. No antigen is known for it. One end of the junction does not line up with germline, which may come from a read error. The TCR was taken from a woman aged 40 to 49 with Graves' hyperthyroidism. The sample comprised blood.

CDR3 DNA: TGTGCCAGCAGTTCGCCTAAGGAATCAACGGCTGGGGGAGAGACCCAGTACTTC. It codes for CASSSPKESTAGGETQYF. The chain recombines TRBV24-1 with TRBJ2-5; the D gene could be TRBD1 or TRBD2 (5 bases each). The CDR3 is 18 residues long. Germline assignment: CDR1 KGHDR and CDR2 SFDVKD.